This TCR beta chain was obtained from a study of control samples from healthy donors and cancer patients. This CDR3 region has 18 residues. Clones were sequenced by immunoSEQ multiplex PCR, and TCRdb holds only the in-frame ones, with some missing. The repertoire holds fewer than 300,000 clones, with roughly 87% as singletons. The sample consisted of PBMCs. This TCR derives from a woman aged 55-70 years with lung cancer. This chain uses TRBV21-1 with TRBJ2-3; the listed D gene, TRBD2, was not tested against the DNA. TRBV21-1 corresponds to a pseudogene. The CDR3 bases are TGTGCCAGCAGCAAACAGAGGGGAGGTCGGGGTTTTACAGATACGCAGTATTTT. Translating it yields CASSKQRGGRGFTDTQYF.